Each of the 27 T cell receptor beta chains below was sequenced from the same sample in a study of beta chain features in type 1 diabetes. Every isolated RNA sample was fully reverse transcribed, so sequencing captured expressed TCRB transcripts. Assay used: immunoSEQ multiplex PCR; TCRdb lists only in-frame clones, some missing. The repertoire includes fewer than 500,000 clones, about 15% of them detected once, and about 0.04% sits in the top ten. Sequenced: naive CD4+ T cells from blood. The receptors derive from a man younger than 45 in good health.

The gene calls are TRBV10-3 and TRBJ1-2; D gene uncertain. V shed 3 bases and J shed 14 bases, with 13 bases lying between them. CDR1 and CDR2 (germline): ENHRY, SYGVKD. The length of the CDR3 is 11 residues. CDR3 in DNA: TGTGCCATCAGTGACGGCCAATGGGTAACCTTC. Translated: CAISDGQWVTF.

The V and J genes are TRBV7-2 and TRBJ1-2; D not certain. In germline, CDR1 is SGHTA, CDR2 FQGNSA. Deletions cut 3 bases from V and 4 bases from J, with 12 bases between. The CDR3 has 14 residues. CDR3 residues: CASSFNPEGYGYTF. CDR3 coding DNA: TGTGCCAGCAGCTTTAATCCAGAGGGCTATGGCTACACCTTC.

V gene TRBV7-9 combines with J gene TRBJ1-5, with 9 positions matching TRBD1. Looked up from germline, CDR1 is SEHNR and CDR2 is FQNEAQ (reference sequence). With 1 base clipped from V and 9 bases from J, the junction kept 7 bases outside the gene matches. The CDR3 extends over 15 amino acids. CDR3 amino acids: CASSLGDRVLRPQHF. DNA of the CDR3: TGTGCCAGCAGCTTAGGGGACAGGGTGTTGCGGCCCCAGCATTTT.

This clone was seen more than once but under ten times. This chain joins TRBV30 and TRBJ2-5; 8 bases map to TRBD2. Germline V gene data show CDR1 as GTSNPN and CDR2 as SVGIG (reference sequence). This CDR3 has 14 residues. V trimming: 5 bases; J trimming: 5 bases; junction bases outside the gene matches: 10. The CDR3 sequence is CAWAPGLVTETQYF. The CDR3 DNA is TGTGCCTGGGCACCGGGACTAGTGACGGAGACCCAGTACTTC.

The gene calls are TRBV6-6 and TRBJ1-1; the D is unclear. From germline, CDR1 is MNHNY and CDR2 SVGAGI (reference sequence). This CDR3 region has 14 residues. Trimming pared 6 bases from V and 0 bases from J, leaving 11 bases between. The CDR3 DNA sequence: TGTGCCAGCAGCCCGGGAGTAATGAACACTGAAGCTTTCTTT. Its translation: CASSPGVMNTEAFF.

This clone was observed a few times. This sample also contains other DNA sequences that code for the same CDR3. This sequence joins TRBV2 and TRBJ2-3, with TRBD2 matching 7 bases. This CDR3 spans 16 amino acids. Germline trimming cut 8 bases from V and 2 bases from J; bases unmatched to any gene: 13. The germline V gene encodes CDR1 SNHLY and CDR2 FYNNEI. Written as DNA, the CDR3 is TGTGCCAGCCGGGAGGTTTTAGCGCAACTCACAGATACGCAGTATTTT. It encodes CASREVLAQLTDTQYF.

The table lists this clone with a few counts. This chain links TRBV6-5 with TRBJ2-3; perhaps TRBD2 as D (6 bases). The V gene lost 2 bases and the J gene lost 6 bases, with 18 bases spanning the gap. This CDR3 contains 16 residues. Germline V gene sequence: CDR1 MNHEY, CDR2 SVGAGI. CDR3 protein: CASSYGTSLFPDTQYF. The CDR3 region has the DNA TGTGCCAGCAGTTACGGAACTAGCCTGTTCCCTGATACGCAGTATTTT.

A few counts support this clone. The V and J genes are TRBV7-2 and TRBJ2-7; TRBD2 might be the D (7 bases). V was pared by 5 bases and J by 2 bases, with 13 bases between. The germline V gene encodes CDR1 SGHTA and CDR2 FQGNSA. CDR3 length: 14 amino acids. CDR3 sequence reads: CASSPTGGPYEQYF. DNA of the CDR3: TGTGCCAGCAGCCCCACGGGGGGCCCCTACGAGCAGTACTTC.

The V gene is TRBV18, the J gene TRBJ2-7; unclear D gene. CDR3 length equals 12 residues. Germline values: CDR1 KGHSH, CDR2 LQKENI. The V gene lost 5 bases and the J gene lost 0 bases, with 5 bases spanning the gap. The DNA of the CDR3 is TGTGCCAGCTCATCCAGCTCCTACGAGCAGTACTTC. Amino acid sequence: CASSSSSYEQYF.

This clone appeared a few times. This rearrangement joins TRBV14 to TRBJ2-6; D remains ambiguous. Trimming took 4 bases from V and 1 from J, leaving 5 bases between them. CDR3 length equals 14 residues. Germline V gene lookup returns CDR1 SGHDN and CDR2 FVKESK. CDR3 in DNA: TGTGCCAGCAGCCTGTCATCTGGGGCCAACGTCCTGACTTTC. Its protein is CASSLSSGANVLTF.

This rearrangement joins TRBV4-3 to TRBJ2-1; possible D gene TRBD2, 6 bases. Germline V CDR1 and CDR2: LGHNA, YSLEER. Trimming pared 0 bases from V and 1 base from J, leaving 10 bases between. This CDR3 spans 16 amino acids. The CDR3: CASSQEFSGSYNEQFF. The CDR3 nucleotides read TGCGCCAGCAGCCAAGAATTTAGCGGATCCTACAATGAGCAGTTCTTC.

This clone was detected only a few times. The gene calls are TRBV7-9 and TRBJ2-3; D is possibly TRBD2 (5 bases). V was trimmed by 5 bases and J by 2 bases, leaving 11 bases between them. This CDR3 has 14 amino acids. The germline gives CDR1 SEHNR, CDR2 FQNEAQ (reference sequence). The CDR3, as DNA: TGTGCCAGCAGCGCCACTAGTAACACAGATACGCAGTATTTT. Translated: CASSATSNTDTQYF.

This chain joins TRBV7-9 and TRBJ2-6, with 9 bases that match TRBD1. Trimming took 5 bases from V and 0 from J; bases not matched to a gene: 8. Germline assignment: CDR1 SEHNR and CDR2 FQNEAQ (reference sequence). This CDR3 contains 18 residues. In DNA, the CDR3 is TGTGCCAGCAGCCCTGGACAGGGGAGGGTCTCTGGGGCCAACGTCCTGACTTTC. Protein sequence: CASSPGQGRVSGANVLTF. The variable domain in full, completed from reference TRBV7-9 and TRBJ2-6, reads DTGVSQNPRHKITKRGQNVTFRCDPISEHNRLYWYRQTLGQGPEFLTYFQNEAQLEKSRLLSDRFSAERPKGSFSTLEIQRTEQGDSAMYLCASSPGQGRVSGANVLTFGAGSRLTVL.

This clone was seen only a few times. The chain couples TRBV29-1 to TRBJ2-7; 9 nucleotides align to TRBD2. The CDR3 loop spans 12 amino acids. Germline assignment: CDR1 SQVTM and CDR2 ANQGSEA. V was pared by 7 bases and J by 7 bases, with 8 bases of the junction left unmatched. The CDR3 region has the DNA TGCAGCGCCGGCGGGGGGGCGCGTGAGCAGTACTTC. It codes for CSAGGGAREQYF.

This clone was recorded a few times. The chain couples TRBV19 to TRBJ2-5, with 13 nucleotides matching TRBD2. The V gene end was trimmed by 5 bases and the J gene end by 3 bases; junction bases not matched to a gene: 6. The CDR3 runs to 16 residues. The germline V gene has CDR1 LNHDA and CDR2 SQIVND (reference sequence). The CDR3 reads CASSARTSGGKETQYF. CDR3 nucleotide sequence: TGTGCCAGTAGTGCCCGGACTAGCGGGGGAAAAGAGACCCAGTACTTC. The whole variable domain, remainder taken from reference TRBV19 and TRBJ2-5, is DGGITQSPKYLFRKEGQNVTLSCEQNLNHDAMYWYRQDPGQGLRLIYYSQIVNDFQKGDIAEGYSVSREKKESFPLTVTSAQKNPTAFYLCASSARTSGGKETQYFGPGTRLLVL.

A few counts support this clone. The chain carries TRBV4-1 and TRBJ2-1; either TRBD1 or TRBD2 may supply D (6 bases each). This CDR3 contains 16 residues. The germline CDR1 and CDR2 sequences are MGHRA and YSYEKL. With 4 bases removed from V and 2 bases from J, the gap between germline ends came to 15 bases. The CDR3 coding sequence is TGCGCCAGCAGCCCCGAGAGGGGGGCGCCCTACAATGAGCAGTTCTTC. Translated, it gives CASSPERGAPYNEQFF.

V is TRBV7-9 and J is TRBJ2-7; D gene unclear. The V gene's germline CDR1 is SEHNR and CDR2 FQNEAQ (reference sequence). CDR3 length equals 13 residues. V was trimmed by 5 bases and J by 5 bases, leaving 13 bases between them. CDR3: CASSRNTLDEQYV. The CDR3 DNA reads TGTGCCAGCAGCCGAAACACCCTAGACGAGCAGTACGTC.

The J gene is TRBJ2-5, the V gene TRBV25-1; tentatively, D is TRBD1 or TRBD2 (5 bases each). This CDR3 comprises 16 residues. The V and J ends lost 2 bases and 1 base respectively, with 14 bases between them. CDR1 and CDR2 from the germline V gene are MGHDK and SYGVNS. The CDR3 nucleotides read TGTGCCAGCAGTGAAGGGGCAGGGAGTAGCCAAGAGACCCAGTACTTC. It specifies CASSEGAGSSQETQYF.

Here the CDR3 reads CATSRATGGTEAFF. In DNA, the CDR3 is TGTGCCACCAGCAGAGCGACAGGGGGGACTGAAGCTTTCTTT. V gene TRBV15 combines with J gene TRBJ1-1; TRBD1 agrees at 9 bases. The ends lost 1 base at V and 5 bases at J; junction bases unmatched: 2. The CDR3 is made up of 14 amino acids. Germline CDR1 LNHNV, CDR2 YYDKDF (reference sequence). Full variable domain (rest looked up from reference TRBV15 and TRBJ1-1): DAMVIQNPRYQVTQFGKPVTLSCSQTLNHNVMYWYQQKSSQAPKLLFHYYDKDFNNEADTPDNFQSRRPNTSFCFLDIRSPGLGDTAMYLCATSRATGGTEAFFGQGTRLTVV.

This clone has just a few counts. V gene TRBV30 combines with J gene TRBJ2-3, with TRBD2 as a possible D gene (6 bases). V was pared by 4 bases and J by 10 bases, with 12 bases between. The CDR3 runs to 11 residues. Per the germline V gene, CDR1 is GTSNPN and CDR2 is SVGIG (reference sequence). CDR3 bases: TGTGCCTGGACTCTCGGGGAGGCGCAGTATTTT. Translated, it gives CAWTLGEAQYF.

This clone turned up a few times. The CDR3 DNA reads TGTGCCAGCTCACCAAAGGCGCGATTACTAGCCAAAAACATTCAGTACTTC. The encoded protein is CASSPKARLLAKNIQYF. The chain employs TRBV18 and TRBJ2-4; no clear D gene. Trimming stripped 2 bases from V and 0 bases from J, with 14 bases between. This CDR3 contains 17 residues. Germline V gene lookup returns CDR1 KGHSH and CDR2 LQKENI.

This chain uses TRBV9 with TRBJ1-5; a weak D match, TRBD1 (5 bases). The CDR3 has 14 residues. Germline V CDR1 and CDR2: SGDLS, YYNGEE. Trimming took 0 bases from V and 7 from J, leaving 11 bases between them. CDR3 residues: CASSVEPEGQPQHF. CDR3 DNA: TGTGCCAGCAGCGTAGAGCCCGAGGGGCAGCCCCAGCATTTT.

The chain carries TRBV7-2 and TRBJ2-1; D may correspond to TRBD1 or TRBD2 (5 bases each). This CDR3 comprises 16 residues. Germline V gene data show CDR1 as SGHTA and CDR2 as FQGNSA. Trimming removed 0 bases from V and 1 base from J, with 10 bases in between. The CDR3 loop reads CASSLARWGSYNEQFF. In DNA, the CDR3 is TGTGCCAGCAGCTTAGCAAGGTGGGGGTCCTACAATGAGCAGTTCTTC.

In this sample, this clone turned up a few times. The CDR3, as DNA: TGCGCCAGCAGTGATGGGACAGGGGTCTACAATGAGCAGTTCTTC. It codes for CASSDGTGVYNEQFF. The chain links TRBV10-1 to TRBJ2-1, with 10 bases matching TRBD1. Germline V gene sequence: CDR1 WNHNN, CDR2 SYGVQD (reference sequence). Trimming took 3 bases from V and 3 from J; bases not matched to a gene: 2. The CDR3 covers 15 residues.

V gene TRBV2 combines with J gene TRBJ2-7; D ambiguous. The CDR3 sequence is 15 residues long. Germline V lookup: CDR1 SNHLY, CDR2 FYNNEI. V was trimmed by 1 base and J by 6 bases, leaving 16 bases between them. The CDR3 spells CASSEGVAGFSEQYF. CDR3 DNA: TGTGCCAGCAGTGAAGGGGTAGCCGGCTTTTCCGAGCAGTACTTC.

This clone has a handful of counts. This chain connects TRBV2 to TRBJ1-3; D not certain. V was cut by 4 bases and J by 6 bases, with 4 bases left in between. The CDR3 has 11 amino acids. Germline-derived CDR1 and CDR2 are SNHLY and FYNNEI. The chain's CDR3 is CASSVENTIYF. CDR3 nucleotide sequence: TGTGCCAGCAGTGTGGAAAACACCATATATTTT.

Only a few counts were recorded for this clone. The chain has TRBV18 and TRBJ2-3; D is possibly TRBD1 (6 bases). With 3 bases removed from V and 6 bases from J, the gap between germline ends came to 19 bases. Germline lookup yields CDR1 KGHSH and CDR2 LQKENI. The CDR3 consists of 16 residues. CDR3 DNA: TGTGCCAGCTCACCCCTCGGGACAAAACAGGCGGATACGCAGTATTTT. It translates to CASSPLGTKQADTQYF.